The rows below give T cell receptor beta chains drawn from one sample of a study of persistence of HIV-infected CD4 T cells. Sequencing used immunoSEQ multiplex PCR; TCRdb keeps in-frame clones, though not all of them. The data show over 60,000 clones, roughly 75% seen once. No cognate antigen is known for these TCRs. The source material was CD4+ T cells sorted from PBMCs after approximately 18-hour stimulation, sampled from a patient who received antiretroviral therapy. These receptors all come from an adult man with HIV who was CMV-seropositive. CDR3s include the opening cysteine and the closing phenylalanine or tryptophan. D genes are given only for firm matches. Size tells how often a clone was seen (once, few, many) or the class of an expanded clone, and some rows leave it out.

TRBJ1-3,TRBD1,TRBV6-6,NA,TGTGCCAGCAGTCCGACAGGGACTGGAAACACCATATATTTT,CASSPTGTGNTIYF
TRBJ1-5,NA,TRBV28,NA,TGTGCCAGCACCCGGGACATCTCAAATCAGCCCCAGCATTTT,CASTRDISNQPQHF
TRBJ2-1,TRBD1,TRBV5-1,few,TGCGCCAGCATATACGGGGACAGGGGCTACAATGAGCAGTTCTTC,CASIYGDRGYNEQFF
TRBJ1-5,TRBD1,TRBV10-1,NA,TGCGCCAGGGACAGGGGGAATCAGCCCCAGCATTTT,CARDRGNQPQHF
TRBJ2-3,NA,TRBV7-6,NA,TGTGCCAGCAGCTTAGTGCCTGAAGATACGCAGTATTTT,CASSLVPEDTQYF
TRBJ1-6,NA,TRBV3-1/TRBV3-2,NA,TGTGCCAGCAGCCAAGGGCGAACGTCTATCCTCCACTTT,CASSQGRTSILHF
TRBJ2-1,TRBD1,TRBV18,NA,TGTGCCAGCTCACCCGGGACAGGGTCATACAATGAGCAGTTCTTC,CASSPGTGSYNEQFF
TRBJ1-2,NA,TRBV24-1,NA,TGTGCCACCAGTGATTTGAAGGAATATGGCTACACCTTC,CATSDLKEYGYTF
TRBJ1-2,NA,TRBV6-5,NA,TGTGCCAGCAGCTACAGGGATGGCTACACCTTC,CASSYRDGYTF
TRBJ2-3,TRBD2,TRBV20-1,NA,TGCAGTGCTAGTGTGACTAGCGGGACAGATACGCAGTATTTT,CSASVTSGTDTQYF
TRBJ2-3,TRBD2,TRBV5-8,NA,TGTGCCAGCAGCTTGAGGACTAGCACTTACACAGATACGCAGTATTTT,CASSLRTSTYTDTQYF
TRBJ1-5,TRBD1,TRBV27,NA,TGTGCCAGTTCCAGGGGGAGGAGCAATCAGCCCCAGCATTTT,CASSRGRSNQPQHF
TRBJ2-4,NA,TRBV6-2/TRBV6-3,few,TGTGCCAGCAGTTACTTAGGGCCCTCAGAGACACTAGCCAAAAACATTCAGTACTTC,CASSYLGPSETLAKNIQYF
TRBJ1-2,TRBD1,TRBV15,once,TGTGCCACCAGCAGACTACCGGGACAGGGTCCCCCCGGGGAGACCTTC,CATSRLPGQGPPGETF
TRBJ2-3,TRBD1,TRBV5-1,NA,TGCGCCAGCAGGGGTACCGGGACAGGGGGTTCAGATACGCAGTATTTT,CASRGTGTGGSDTQYF
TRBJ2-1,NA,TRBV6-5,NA,TGTGCCAGCAGTTACGGTCGTCTGCTCGCATTCAATGAGCAGTTCTTC,CASSYGRLLAFNEQFF
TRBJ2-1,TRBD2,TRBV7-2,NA,TGTGCCAGCAGCTTATCTAGCGGGGGGTGGAATGAGCAGTTCTTC,CASSLSSGGWNEQFF
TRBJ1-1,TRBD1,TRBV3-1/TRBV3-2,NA,TGTGCCAGCAGCCCCGACAGGGTGACGACTGAAGCTTTCTTT,CASSPDRVTTEAFF
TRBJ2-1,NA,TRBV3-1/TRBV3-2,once,TGTGCCAGCAGCCAAGGAATTCCAGGAGCTTACAATGAGCAGTTCTTC,CASSQGIPGAYNEQFF
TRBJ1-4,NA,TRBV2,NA,TGTGCCAGCAGCGCTGAGAAGGGGGCTAATGAAAAACTGTTTTTT,CASSAEKGANEKLFF
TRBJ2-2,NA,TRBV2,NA,TGTGCCAGCAGTGAACGGAGGGGTGGCACCGGGGAGCTGTTTTTT,CASSERRGGTGELFF
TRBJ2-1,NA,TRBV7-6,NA,TGTGCCAGCAGCTTAGCTATGGCCACTGAGCAGTTCTTC,CASSLAMATEQFF
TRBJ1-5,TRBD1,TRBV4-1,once,TGCGCCAGCAGCCAAACCTTAGGACAGGGAGCCTCCCAGCCCCAGCATTTT,CASSQTLGQGASQPQHF
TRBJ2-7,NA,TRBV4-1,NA,TGCGCCAGCAGCCCGTCCCTTGGGAGCGCGGCCTACGAGCAGTACTTC,CASSPSLGSAAYEQYF
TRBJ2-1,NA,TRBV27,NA,TGTGCCAGCTCTTCCACAATGATATACAGTTCTAGTCTCAATGAGCAGTTCTTC,CASSSTMIYSSSLNEQFF
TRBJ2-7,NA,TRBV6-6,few,TGTGCCAGCAGTGCCGGGCCCTATTGGTACTTC,CASSAGPYWYF
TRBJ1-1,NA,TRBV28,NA,TGTGCCAGCAGTGTCTACAGGGCGAGTAGCACTGAAGCTTTCTTT,CASSVYRASSTEAFF
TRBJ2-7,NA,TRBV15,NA,TGTGCCACCAGCAGAGAGGGGGGATACGAGCAGTACTTC,CATSREGGYEQYF
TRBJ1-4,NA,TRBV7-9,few,TGTGCCAGCAGCTTAGAGCTAACTAATGAAAAACTGTTTTTT,CASSLELTNEKLFF
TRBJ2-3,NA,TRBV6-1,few,TGTGCCAGCAGTGCCCCTTTAGCGGCATCCACAGATACGCAGTATTTT,CASSAPLAASTDTQYF
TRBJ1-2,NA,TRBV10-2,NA,TGCGCCAGCAGCCCCACAGGGATCTCAAACTATGGCTACACCTTC,CASSPTGISNYGYTF
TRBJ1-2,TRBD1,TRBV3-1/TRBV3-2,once,TGTGCCAGCAGCCAGGGGACAGGGGGCGGCTACACCTTC,CASSQGTGGGYTF
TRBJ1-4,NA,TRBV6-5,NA,TGTGCCAGCAGTAGGACCGGGCAAGATGAAAAACTGTTTTTT,CASSRTGQDEKLFF
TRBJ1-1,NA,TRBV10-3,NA,TGTGCCATCAGTGAGAAGGTGAACACTGAAGCTTTCTTT,CAISEKVNTEAFF
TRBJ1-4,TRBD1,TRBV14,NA,TGTGCCAGCAGCCAACACCACCGGGACAGGGAAAAACTGTTTTTT,CASSQHHRDREKLFF
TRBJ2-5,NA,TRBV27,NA,TGTGCCAGCAGTTTAAGGCAGGGGTTCGGAAAGACCCAGTACTTC,CASSLRQGFGKTQYF